Below are 30 T cell receptor beta chains sequenced from a single sample in a study of early T cells in non-severe SARS-CoV-2 infection. TCRdb re-called the 5' RACE reads through MiXCR, storing one row per CDR3 protein. The sample carries roughly 40,000 distinct CDR3 sequences, approximately 6% recorded once. The sequenced sample consisted of whole blood. These receptors came from an adult who was a healthcare worker with PCR-confirmed SARS-CoV-2 infection or an uninfected control (not recorded which).

This clonotype was seen repeatedly, ten times or more. This rearrangement joins TRBV11-2 to TRBJ2-1, with D possibly being TRBD1 or TRBD2 (6 bases each). The germline gives CDR1 SGHAT, CDR2 FQNNGV. V was trimmed by 11 bases and J by 4 bases, leaving 24 bases between them. This CDR3 is 16 amino acids long. For the CDR3, the DNA is TGTGCCGGTTGTCGACCAGGACCGGGGGCATACAATGAGCAGTTCTTC. It codes for CAGCRPGPGAYNEQFF.

This clonotype was seen only a few times. This rearrangement joins TRBV6-5 to TRBJ2-3, with TRBD2 as a possible D gene (5 bases). The ends were cut back, 5 bases at V and 0 bases at J, with 9 bases in the middle. Germline V lookup: CDR1 MNHEY, CDR2 SVGAGI. The CDR3 contains 14 residues. The CDR3 here is CASSDPGSTDTQYF. CDR3 nucleotides: TGTGCCAGCAGTGATCCGGGGAGCACAGATACGCAGTATTTT.

The sample holds many counts of this clonotype. The chain uses TRBV3-1 and TRBJ2-2; 9 positions match TRBD1. Germline CDR1 is LGHDT and CDR2 is YNNKEL (reference sequence). J lost 4 bases, V lost 4 bases, and 4 bases had no gene match. The CDR3 is made up of 15 amino acids. For the CDR3, the DNA is TGTGCCAGCAGCCTGGGACAGGGTGGCACCGGGGAGCTGTTTTTT. This gives the protein CASSLGQGGTGELFF.

In its sample, this clonotype was seen many times. This chain links TRBV4-3 with TRBJ2-3; no clear D. This CDR3 spans 12 amino acids. Looked up from germline, CDR1 is LGHNA and CDR2 is YSLEER. V lost 3 bases, J lost 1 base, and 2 bases lay in between. CDR3 sequence: CASSQRTDTQYF. The DNA of the CDR3 is TGCGCCAGCAGCCAGCGCACAGATACGCAGTATTTT.

V gene TRBV28 combines with J gene TRBJ1-1, with a weak D call TRBD1 (5 bases). Germline V lookup: CDR1 MDHEN, CDR2 SYDVKM. The V end was cut by 1 base, the J end by 1 base, with 13 bases between. The CDR3 runs 16 residues. This CDR3 reads CASSLYPMDKNTEAFF. The CDR3 DNA reads TGTGCCAGCAGTTTATATCCGATGGACAAGAACACTGAAGCTTTCTTT.

This clonotype was recorded at least ten times. The gene calls are TRBV5-1 and TRBJ2-1; 8 bases align to TRBD1. This CDR3 has 15 amino acids. Looked up from germline, CDR1 is SGHRS and CDR2 is YFSETQ. The V gene end was trimmed by 0 bases and the J gene end by 7 bases; junction bases not matched to a gene: 6. The CDR3 region has the DNA TGCGCCAGCAGCTTGGGTGACAGGGGACGGAATGAGCAGTTCTTC. This encodes CASSLGDRGRNEQFF.

This clonotype was seen a few times. The chain carries TRBV30 and TRBJ2-1, with TRBD2 matching 15 bases. Germline-derived CDR1 and CDR2 are GTSNPN and SVGIG (reference sequence). The V and J ends lost 3 bases and 7 bases, in that order; junction bases with no gene match: 4. The CDR3 totals 15 residues. CDR3 loop: CAWSRTSGGANEQFF. The CDR3 DNA reads as TGTGCCTGGAGCCGGACTAGCGGGGGGGCAAATGAGCAGTTCTTC.

The chain is built from TRBV19 and TRBJ2-7; D uncertain. The germline V gene has CDR1 LNHDA and CDR2 SQIVND (reference sequence). The CDR3 contains 14 residues. V was clipped by 4 bases and J by 3 bases, with 13 bases between them. This CDR3 reads CASSTQWGDYEQYF. CDR3 coding DNA: TGTGCCAGTAGTACTCAATGGGGTGACTACGAGCAGTACTTC.

The chain recombines TRBV6-5 with TRBJ2-2; maybe TRBD1 (5 bases). This CDR3 is 17 amino acids long. Trimming stripped 0 bases from V and 4 bases from J, with 15 bases between. Per germline, CDR1 MNHEY and CDR2 SVGAGI. CDR3 loop: CASSYSIFRVGTGELFF. The CDR3 region has the DNA TGTGCCAGCAGTTACTCGATATTCAGGGTTGGCACCGGGGAGCTGTTTTTT.

Comments on this clonotype: A read error may explain this, as a much larger clone is one base away. This chain links TRBV20-1 with TRBJ2-7; D not resolved. Germline CDR1 DFQATT, CDR2 SNEGSKA (reference sequence). Trimming took 1 base from V and 2 from J, leaving 12 bases between them. The CDR3 runs 14 residues. The DNA of the CDR3 is TGCAGTGCTAGAGCCCGGCCAGCGCCCTACGAGCAGTACTTC. Protein product: CSARARPAPYEQYF.

The chain combines TRBV5-1 with TRBJ1-2, with D perhaps matching TRBD1 (5 bases). This CDR3 has 13 amino acids. Germline V gene sequence: CDR1 SGHRS, CDR2 YFSETQ. V was trimmed by 2 bases and J by 3 bases, leaving 8 bases between them. The CDR3 loop is CASSFAGDYGYTF. CDR3 nucleotides: TGCGCCAGCAGCTTTGCGGGGGACTATGGCTACACCTTC.

This clonotype came up many times. The chain joins TRBV6-5 to TRBJ1-2; 8 bases are a match to TRBD1. V dropped 5 bases and J dropped 2; count of bases not matched to a gene: 4. Germline V gene sequence: CDR1 MNHEY, CDR2 SVGAGI. The CDR3 is made up of 14 amino acids. For the CDR3, the DNA is TGTGCCAGCAGTCCAGGGGGCCAGAACTATGGCTACACCTTC. Protein: CASSPGGQNYGYTF.

This clonotype came up many times. The genes are TRBV24-1 and TRBJ2-1, with 7 positions matching TRBD2. The trim removed 0 bases at V and 0 bases at J, leaving 1 base unmatched. This CDR3 contains 16 residues. The germline CDR1 and CDR2 sequences are KGHDR and SFDVKD. The CDR3 here is CATSDLRTSSYNEQFF. The CDR3 DNA is TGTGCCACCAGTGATTTGCGGACTAGCTCCTACAATGAGCAGTTCTTC.

This clonotype was counted at least ten times. J is TRBJ1-1 and V is TRBV7-9; 11 bases match TRBD1. This CDR3 is 17 amino acids long. Germline V gives CDR1 SEHNR, CDR2 FQNEAQ (reference sequence). The V and J ends lost 1 base and 4 bases, in that order; junction bases with no gene match: 8. CDR3 coding DNA: TGTGCCAGCAGCTTAGGAAGCGGACAGGGGGCGATCACTGAAGCTTTCTTT. This translates into CASSLGSGQGAITEAFF.

There are many counts of this clonotype. The chain links TRBV19 to TRBJ1-1; possible D gene TRBD1, 6 bases. Trimming shortened V by 5 bases and J by 3 bases, and 13 bases separated the two germline ends. Germline-derived CDR1 and CDR2 are LNHDA and SQIVND (reference sequence). This CDR3 is built from 14 residues. The CDR3 DNA reads TGTGCCAGTAGTTCCCAGGACAGATACACTGAAGCTTTCTTT. Protein sequence: CASSSQDRYTEAFF.

In its sample, this clonotype was seen a few times. The chain recombines TRBV7-8 with TRBJ2-5; TRBD1 aligns across 7 bases. Per the germline V gene, CDR1 is SGHVS and CDR2 is FQNEAQ. Trimming at V came to 5 bases and at J to 0 bases, leaving 9 bases not matched to a gene. The CDR3 has 16 residues. As DNA, the CDR3 is TGTGCCAGCAGCACTCTAATGGGACAGAACCAAGAGACCCAGTACTTC. Translated: CASSTLMGQNQETQYF.

This clonotype was recorded many times. The chain uses TRBV5-5 and TRBJ1-5, with a weak D call TRBD1 (5 bases). V lost 3 bases to trimming and J lost 1 base, with 11 bases between them. CDR1 and CDR2 from the germline V gene are SGHKS and YYEKEE (reference sequence). CDR3 length: 15 residues. The CDR3 sequence is CASSSQGLSNQPQHF. CDR3 nucleotides: TGTGCCAGCAGCTCTCAGGGACTCAGCAATCAGCCCCAGCATTTT.

The chain recombines TRBV12-3 or TRBV12-4 with TRBJ1-3; TRBD1 matches 8 bases. Trimming took 5 bases from V and 3 from J; bases not matched to a gene: 6. This CDR3 is built from 15 residues. The CDR3 loop reads CASSITGGSGNTIYF. The CDR3 coding sequence is TGTGCCAGCAGTATAACAGGGGGAAGTGGAAACACCATATATTTT.

The chain uses TRBV28 and TRBJ2-5; D is undetermined. The CDR3 loop spans 15 amino acids. V dropped 2 bases and J dropped 1 base, with 11 bases sitting between them. Germline assignment: CDR1 MDHEN and CDR2 SYDVKM. CDR3 DNA sequence: TGTGCCAGCAGTTTAGGGGATCGGACCCAAGAGACCCAGTACTTC. This gives the protein CASSLGDRTQETQYF.

This clonotype was seen a handful of times. The rearrangement links TRBV6-6 to TRBJ1-1; possible D gene TRBD1, 6 bases. Trimming shortened V by 4 bases and J by 0 bases, and 9 bases separated the two germline ends. The CDR3 loop spans 14 amino acids. Germline CDR1 MNHNY, CDR2 SVGAGI (reference sequence). The CDR3 is CASSWGAVNTEAFF. The CDR3, as DNA: TGTGCCAGCAGTTGGGGGGCTGTGAACACTGAAGCTTTCTTT.

This clonotype has only a few counts. The CDR3 DNA sequence: TGTGCCAGCAGTCCCGCCGGGAACACCATATATTTT. Translation: CASSPAGNTIYF. The chain is built from TRBV12-3 or TRBV12-4 and TRBJ1-3; unclear D gene. The CDR3 length is 12 residues. V dropped 5 bases and J dropped 7 bases, with 9 bases sitting between them.

This clonotype was counted ten times or more. V usage is TRBV7-6 and J usage is TRBJ2-3; no reliable D call. Germline V CDR1 and CDR2: SGHVS, FNYEAQ. CDR3 size: 14 residues. The V end lost 8 bases, the J end lost 2 bases, and 14 bases lay between the germline ends. DNA of the CDR3: TGTGCCAGCGTAGCCCGATTAACCACAGATACGCAGTATTTT. It yields the protein CASVARLTTDTQYF.

At least ten counts were recorded for this clonotype. The V and J genes are TRBV10-3 and TRBJ1-1, with D perhaps TRBD1 (5 bases). Trimming stripped 0 bases from V and 0 bases from J, with 11 bases between. The CDR3 is 16 residues long. From germline, CDR1 is ENHRY and CDR2 SYGVKD. CDR3 amino acids: CAISESEGRVNTEAFF. For the CDR3, the DNA is TGTGCCATCAGTGAGTCGGAGGGGAGGGTGAACACTGAAGCTTTCTTT.

This clonotype occurred a few times. The chain recombines TRBV20-1 with TRBJ1-1, with D uncertain. There are 12 residues in the CDR3. Deletions cut 6 bases from V and 3 bases from J, with 11 bases between. CDR1 is DFQATT, CDR2 SNEGSKA, per germline (reference sequence). This CDR3 is CSAALLDTEAFF. The CDR3 DNA reads as TGCAGTGCCGCCCTCTTGGACACTGAAGCTTTCTTT.

This clonotype has a count of ten or more. V usage is TRBV30 and J usage is TRBJ2-7, with D possibly being TRBD1 (5 bases). CDR1 GTSNPN and CDR2 SVGIG come from the germline V gene (reference sequence). V lost 3 bases and J lost 3, with 9 bases in between. CDR3 length equals 12 residues. CDR3 bases: TGTGCCTGGAGCGTACAGGACTACGAGCAGTACTTC. Its translation is CAWSVQDYEQYF.

Only a few counts were recorded for this clonotype. The chain recombines TRBV25-1 with TRBJ2-1; TRBD2 might be the D (6 bases). The germline gives CDR1 MGHDK, CDR2 SYGVNS. Trimming removed 4 bases at V and 6 bases at J, with 16 bases between. The CDR3 has 15 residues. The DNA of the CDR3 is TGTGCCAGCAGTGCTACAGTAGCCGGGGGCAATGAGCAGTTCTTC. This encodes CASSATVAGGNEQFF.

V gene TRBV25-1 combines with J gene TRBJ2-5, with unresolved D. Germline V gene sequence: CDR1 MGHDK, CDR2 SYGVNS. Trimming left V 2 bases short and J 0 bases short, with 10 bases between. This CDR3 spans 15 amino acids. CDR3 nucleotide sequence: TGTGCCAGCAGTGAAAAGAAGGAGTACCAAGAGACCCAGTACTTC. It codes for CASSEKKEYQETQYF.

The chain is built from TRBV7-3 and TRBJ2-1; TRBD1 might be the D (5 bases). V lost 3 bases and J 8 bases, leaving 11 bases between the germline ends. The V gene's germline CDR1 is SGHTA and CDR2 FQGTGA. The CDR3 has 13 residues. The CDR3 sequence: CASSFGRADEQFF. The CDR3 coding sequence is TGTGCCAGCAGCTTTGGCAGGGCGGATGAGCAGTTCTTC.

Many counts were recorded for this clonotype. The chain combines TRBV5-6 with TRBJ2-7; TRBD1 or TRBD2 may be the D gene (5 bases each). The CDR3 spans 15 residues. V lost 1 base to trimming and J lost 7 bases, with 18 bases between them. Germline lookup yields CDR1 SGHDT and CDR2 YYEEEE. The CDR3 DNA reads TGTGCCAGCAGCTTGAAGTCAACAGAGTGGGGGGAGCAGTACTTC. Translating gives CASSLKSTEWGEQYF.

This clonotype was found many times. This chain links TRBV4-1 with TRBJ2-6; perhaps TRBD1 as D (6 bases). The CDR3 is made up of 18 amino acids. Trimming removed 5 bases from V and 0 bases from J, with 17 bases in between. Germline V gene lookup returns CDR1 MGHRA and CDR2 YSYEKL. CDR3 region: CASSGDRLAGSGANVLTF. DNA for the CDR3: TGCGCCAGCAGCGGCGACAGGCTCGCGGGCTCTGGGGCCAACGTCCTGACTTTC.